The 19 T cell receptor beta chains reported below all come from one sample, sequenced in a study of immune characterization of retroperitoneal liposarcoma. MiXCR, run by TCRdb on the PCR reads, gives a single entry per CDR3 protein. The repertoire holds approximately 10,000 distinct CDR3 sequences, with approximately 25% as singletons. What was sequenced was tumor tissue. The source of these receptors is a female donor with retroperitoneal liposarcoma.

This clonotype was observed many times. The V gene is TRBV6-1, the J gene TRBJ2-1, with TRBD2 as a possible D gene (6 bases). Gene TRBJ2-7 matches the end of the DNA better, so the J call may be wrong. The germline V gene has CDR1 MNHNS and CDR2 SASEGT. The CDR3 extends over 15 amino acids. The CDR3 nucleotides read TGTGCCAGCAGTGAAGCTGCGCGGGATAACCACGAGCAGTACTTC. It encodes CASSEAARDNHEQYF.

With regard to this clonotype: A much bigger clone sits one base away, suggesting this may be a read error. The V gene is TRBV6-9, the J gene TRBJ2-7; D is perhaps TRBD2 (5 bases). The CDR3 is made up of 11 amino acids. The germline V gene encodes CDR1 MNHGY and CDR2 SVAAGI. V was pared by 4 bases and J by 7 bases, with 8 bases between. The DNA of the CDR3 is TGTGCCAGCAGTTGCTCGGGGGAGCAGTACTTC. Amino acids: CASSCSGEQYF.

The chain has TRBV19 and TRBJ1-1; D unclear. The CDR3 extends over 14 amino acids. From germline, CDR1 is LNHDA and CDR2 SQIVND (reference sequence). V lost 6 bases to trimming and J lost 0 bases, with 11 bases between them. CDR3 in DNA: TGTGCCAGTAGGAGGGAGAGGATGAACACTGAAGCTTTCTTT. It translates to CASRRERMNTEAFF.

This clonotype occurred a few times. The chain employs TRBV6-5 and TRBJ2-1, with TRBD1 matching over 8 bases. The last part of the DNA fits TRBJ2-7 better; the J call may be wrong. The CDR3 extends over 14 amino acids. Germline V gene sequence: CDR1 MNHEY, CDR2 SVGAGI. The CDR3 region has the DNA TGTGCCAGCAGTTACTCCCAGGGGGCAAATGAGCAGTACTTC. Translating gives CASSYSQGANEQYF.

The V and J genes are TRBV6-1 and TRBJ1-2; D gene ambiguous. Germline V gene data show CDR1 as MNHNS and CDR2 as SASEGT. V was cut by 7 bases and J by 8 bases, with 20 bases left in between. The CDR3 spans 14 residues. As DNA, the CDR3 is TGTGCCAGCAACCCATCGGTACGGCCGACCGGCTACACCTTC. Protein sequence: CASNPSVRPTGYTF.

The chain carries TRBV3-1 and TRBJ1-1; D gene uncertain. With 4 bases removed from V and 0 bases from J, the gap between germline ends came to 9 bases. The CDR3 covers 14 residues. Germline V gene data show CDR1 as LGHDT and CDR2 as YNNKEL (reference sequence). CDR3 DNA sequence: TGTGCCAGCAGCCTTTCGACGGTGAACACTGAAGCTTTCTTT. This codes for CASSLSTVNTEAFF.

This chain uses TRBV7-4 with TRBJ2-5; D unclear. The CDR3 is 14 residues long. V was cut by 3 bases and J by 9 bases, with 17 bases left in between. CDR1 is SGHVT, CDR2 SQSDAQ, per germline. CDR3 in amino acids: CASSFHPTLVAQYF. CDR3 in DNA: TGTGCCAGCAGCTTTCACCCCACCCTAGTGGCCCAGTACTTC.

Relative to its sample, this clonotype is medium-sized. V gene TRBV7-2 combines with J gene TRBJ2-1; either TRBD1 or TRBD2 may supply D (5 bases each). Per the germline V gene, CDR1 is SGHTA and CDR2 is FQGNSA. The CDR3 is made up of 15 amino acids. Trimming took off 1 base at V and 6 bases at J, with 13 bases between the two ends. The CDR3: CASSLERGVSNEQFF. The CDR3 DNA reads TGTGCCAGCAGCTTAGAGAGAGGGGTAAGCAATGAGCAGTTCTTC.

Relative to its sample, this clonotype is medium-sized. This chain uses TRBV6-1 with TRBJ2-7; weak D call: TRBD2 (5 bases). Germline V gene lookup returns CDR1 MNHNS and CDR2 SASEGT. The CDR3 has 13 residues. V dropped 7 bases and J dropped 0 bases, with 10 bases sitting between them. This chain's CDR3 is CASKRQSSYEQYF. The CDR3 nucleotides are TGTGCCAGCAAGCGGCAGAGCTCCTACGAGCAGTACTTC.

This clonotype ranks as medium-sized (0.01 to 0.1%). The chain is built from TRBV6-1 and TRBJ2-1, with D uncertain. With the DNA end fitting TRBJ2-7 better, the J assignment may be wrong. The CDR3 consists of 14 residues. CDR1 MNHNS and CDR2 SASEGT come from the germline V gene. CDR3 sequence reads: CASSEGQETHEQYF. The CDR3 DNA reads as TGTGCCAGCAGTGAAGGGCAGGAGACCCACGAGCAGTACTTC.

The chain has TRBV5-1 and TRBJ2-3, with 7 positions matching TRBD2. The V and J ends lost 0 bases and 4 bases, in that order; junction bases with no gene match: 5. The CDR3 consists of 15 residues. Looked up from germline, CDR1 is SGHRS and CDR2 is YFSETQ. The CDR3 nucleotides are TGCGCCAGCAGCTTGGGGCTGGGAGGGGCAGATACGCAGTATTTT. It specifies CASSLGLGGADTQYF.

The DNA for the CDR3 is TGTGCCAGCAGTGACCGGGTCGAGGGGCTCTACGAGCAGTTCTTC. Translated: CASSDRVEGLYEQFF. The gene calls are TRBV6-1 and TRBJ2-1; either TRBD1 or TRBD2 may supply D (5 bases each). The germline gives CDR1 MNHNS, CDR2 SASEGT. Trimming removed 3 bases at V and 10 bases at J, with 19 bases between. The CDR3 length is 15 residues.

This clonotype was counted many times. The genes are TRBV7-6 and TRBJ2-3; TRBD1 matches 8 bases. TRBJ2-1 matches the DNA end more closely, so the J call is doubtful. This CDR3 is built from 13 residues. Per the germline V gene, CDR1 is SGHVS and CDR2 is FNYEAQ. The DNA for the CDR3 is TGTGCCAGCAGCTTGGGGACAGGCAATGAGCAGTTCTTC. It encodes CASSLGTGNEQFF.

This clonotype was recorded a few times. The chain is built from TRBV11-1 and TRBJ1-2, with a tentative D call TRBD1 (6 bases). The CDR3 is made up of 11 amino acids. From germline, CDR1 is SGHAT and CDR2 FQDESV (reference sequence). Trimming stripped 5 bases from V and 5 bases from J, with 6 bases between. The CDR3 DNA is TGTGCCAGCAGCCAGGGGTATGGCTACACCTTC. It translates to CASSQGYGYTF. Full variable domain (outside the CDR3, taken from reference TRBV11-1 and TRBJ1-2): EAEVAQSPRYKITEKSQAVAFWCDPISGHATLYWYRQILGQGPELLVQFQDESVVDDSQLPKDRFSAERLKGVDSTLKIQPAELGDSAMYLCASSQGYGYTFGSGTRLTVV.

This sequence joins TRBV6-1 and TRBJ2-1; a weak D match, TRBD1 (5 bases). Per germline, CDR1 MNHNS and CDR2 SASEGT. There are 15 residues in the CDR3. V was trimmed by 6 bases and J by 10 bases, leaving 22 bases between them. The CDR3 reads CASRLTVTAPTEQFF. DNA for the CDR3: TGTGCCAGCAGACTAACCGTGACAGCTCCTACGGAGCAGTTCTTC.

V gene TRBV7-8 combines with J gene TRBJ2-1; D might be TRBD2 (5 bases). The closer fit of TRBJ2-7 to the DNA end suggests the J call may be wrong. The CDR3 is 19 amino acids. CDR1 and CDR2 from the germline V gene are SGHVS and FQNEAQ. The CDR3 spells CASSLVRGGRRPPYNEQYF. DNA for the CDR3: TGTGCCAGCAGCTTAGTTCGGGGTGGGCGCCGACCCCCCTACAATGAGCAGTACTTC.

This clonotype turned up a few times. The V gene is TRBV12-3 or TRBV12-4, the J gene TRBJ2-5; 8 bases match TRBD1. The DNA end lines up better with TRBJ2-1; the J call may be wrong. The CDR3 has 14 amino acids. CDR3 region: CASSYGTGSYEQFF. In nucleotides, the CDR3 is TGTGCCAGCAGTTATGGGACAGGCTCCTACGAGCAGTTCTTC.

Sample share makes this clonotype medium-sized. The genes are TRBV6-1 and TRBJ2-2; TRBD2 aligns across 9 bases. With 7 bases clipped from V and 3 bases from J, the junction kept 9 bases outside the gene matches. The germline V gene has CDR1 MNHNS and CDR2 SASEGT. CDR3 length: 16 amino acids. CDR3 sequence: CASKLAGTRHTGELFF. The CDR3, as DNA: TGTGCCAGCAAGCTAGCGGGGACACGGCACACCGGGGAGCTGTTTTTT.

This clonotype has a count of ten or more. The V and J genes are TRBV7-8 and TRBJ2-1; the match to TRBD2 covers 12 bases. Germline trimming cut 1 base from V and 10 bases from J; bases unmatched to any gene: 5. Germline V gene data show CDR1 as SGHVS and CDR2 as FQNEAQ. The CDR3 spans 15 residues. CDR3 residues: CASSLEGLAGWEQFF. The CDR3 DNA reads as TGTGCCAGCAGCTTAGAGGGACTAGCGGGTTGGGAGCAGTTCTTC. Full variable domain (missing parts from reference TRBV7-8 and TRBJ2-1): GAGVSQSPRYKVAKRGQDVALRCDPISGHVSLFWYQQALGQGPEFLTYFQNEAQLDKSGLPSDRFFAERPEGSVSTLKIQRTQQEDSAVYLCASSLEGLAGWEQFFGPGTRLTVL.